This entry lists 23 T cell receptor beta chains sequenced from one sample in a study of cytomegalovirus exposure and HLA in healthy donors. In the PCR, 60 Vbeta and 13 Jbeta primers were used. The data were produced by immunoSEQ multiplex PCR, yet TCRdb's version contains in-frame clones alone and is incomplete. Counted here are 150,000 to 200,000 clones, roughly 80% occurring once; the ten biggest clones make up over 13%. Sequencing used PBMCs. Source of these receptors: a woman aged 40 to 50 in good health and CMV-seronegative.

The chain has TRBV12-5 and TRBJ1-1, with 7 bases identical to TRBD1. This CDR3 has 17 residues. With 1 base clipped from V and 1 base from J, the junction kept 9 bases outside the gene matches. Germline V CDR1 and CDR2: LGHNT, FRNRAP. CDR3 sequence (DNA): TGTGCTAGTGGTTTGGGGGGGATGGGACAGCCGAACACTGAAGCTTTCTTT. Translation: CASGLGGMGQPNTEAFF.

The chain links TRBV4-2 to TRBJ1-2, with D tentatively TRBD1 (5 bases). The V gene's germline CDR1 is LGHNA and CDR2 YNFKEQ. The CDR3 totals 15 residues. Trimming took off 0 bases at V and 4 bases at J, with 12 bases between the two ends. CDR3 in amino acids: CASSQEEQEGYGYTF. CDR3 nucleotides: TGTGCCAGCAGCCAAGAGGAACAGGAGGGCTATGGCTACACCTTC.

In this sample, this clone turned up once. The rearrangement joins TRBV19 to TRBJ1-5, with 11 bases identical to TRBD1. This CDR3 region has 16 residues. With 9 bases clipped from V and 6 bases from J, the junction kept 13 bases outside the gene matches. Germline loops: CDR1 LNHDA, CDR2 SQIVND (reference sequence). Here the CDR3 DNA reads TGTGCCAGCTCCCCGGAGGACAGGGGGCTCAGTCAGCCCCAGCATTTT. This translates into CASSPEDRGLSQPQHF. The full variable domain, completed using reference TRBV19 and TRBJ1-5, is DGGITQSPKYLFRKEGQNVTLSCEQNLNHDAMYWYRQDPGQGLRLIYYSQIVNDFQKGDIAEGYSVSREKKESFPLTVTSAQKNPTAFYLCASSPEDRGLSQPQHFGDGTRLSIL.

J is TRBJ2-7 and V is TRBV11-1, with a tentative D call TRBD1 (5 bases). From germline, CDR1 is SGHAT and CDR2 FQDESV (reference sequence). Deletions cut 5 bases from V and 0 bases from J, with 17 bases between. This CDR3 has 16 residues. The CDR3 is CASSPGGAGLSYEQYF. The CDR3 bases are TGTGCCAGCAGCCCGGGTGGGGCAGGGCTCTCCTACGAGCAGTACTTC.

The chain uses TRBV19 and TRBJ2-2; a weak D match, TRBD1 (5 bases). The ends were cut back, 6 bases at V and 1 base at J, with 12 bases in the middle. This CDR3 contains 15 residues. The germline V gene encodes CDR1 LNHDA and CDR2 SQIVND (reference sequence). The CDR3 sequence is CASSARGWNTGELFF. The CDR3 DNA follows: TGTGCCAGTAGCGCTAGGGGATGGAACACCGGGGAGCTGTTTTTT.

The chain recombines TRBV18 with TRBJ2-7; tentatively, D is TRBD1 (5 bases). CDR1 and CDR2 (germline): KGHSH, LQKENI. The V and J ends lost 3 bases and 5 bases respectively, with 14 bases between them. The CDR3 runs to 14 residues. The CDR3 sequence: CASSPPRGTHEQYF. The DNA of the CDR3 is TGTGCCAGCTCACCCCCTAGGGGTACCCACGAGCAGTACTTC. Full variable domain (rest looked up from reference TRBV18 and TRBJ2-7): NAGVMQNPRHLVRRRGQEARLRCSPMKGHSHVYWYRQLPEEGLKFMVYLQKENIIDESGMPKERFSAEFPKEGPSILRIQQVVRGDSAAYFCASSPPRGTHEQYFGPGTRLTVT.

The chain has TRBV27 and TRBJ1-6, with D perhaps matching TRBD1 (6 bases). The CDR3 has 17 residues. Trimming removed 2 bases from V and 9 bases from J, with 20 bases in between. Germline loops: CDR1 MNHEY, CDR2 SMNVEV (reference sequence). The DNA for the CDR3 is TGTGCCAGCAGTTTAGACTTTAAGGACAGCCCCGGTTCACCCCTCCACTTT. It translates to CASSLDFKDSPGSPLHF.

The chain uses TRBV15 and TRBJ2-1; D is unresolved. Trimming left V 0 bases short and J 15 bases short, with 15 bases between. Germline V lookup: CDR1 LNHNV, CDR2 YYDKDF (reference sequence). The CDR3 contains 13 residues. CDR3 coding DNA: TGTGCCACCAGCAGAGATAGTAGCTCACGGTCGTTCTTC. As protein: CATSRDSSSRSFF.

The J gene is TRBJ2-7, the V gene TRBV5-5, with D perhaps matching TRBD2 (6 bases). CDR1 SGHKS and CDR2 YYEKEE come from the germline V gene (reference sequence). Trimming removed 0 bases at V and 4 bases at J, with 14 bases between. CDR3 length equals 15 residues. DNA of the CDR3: TGTGCCAGCAGCTTGGGCGGGAAGAGGGAATACGAGCAGTACTTC. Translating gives CASSLGGKREYEQYF.

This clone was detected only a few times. CDR3 DNA: TGTGCCAGTAGTAAGGGGACACAAGAGACCCAGTACTTC. Amino acid sequence: CASSKGTQETQYF. The J gene is TRBJ2-5, the V gene TRBV19, with TRBD1 as a possible D gene (6 bases). Trimming pared 4 bases from V and 2 bases from J, leaving 8 bases between. This CDR3 region has 13 residues. CDR1 LNHDA and CDR2 SQIVND come from the germline V gene (reference sequence).

CDR3 nucleotides: TGTGCCAGCAGGCCCCCACAGGGACTAAGTTCACCCCTCCACTTT. Amino acid sequence: CASRPPQGLSSPLHF. The chain recombines TRBV28 with TRBJ1-6, with a tentative D call TRBD1 (6 bases). V was clipped by 6 bases and J by 9 bases, with 18 bases between them. Germline CDR1 MDHEN, CDR2 SYDVKM. CDR3 length: 15 residues.

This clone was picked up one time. CDR3 in amino acids: CASSPPGRGYEQYF. The CDR3 coding sequence is TGCGCCAGCAGCCCTCCGGGACGGGGGTACGAGCAGTACTTC. The gene calls are TRBV10-2 and TRBJ2-7; possible D gene TRBD2, 6 bases. Deletions cut 6 bases from V and 4 bases from J, with 16 bases between. CDR1 is WSHSY, CDR2 SAAADI, per germline. The CDR3 runs to 14 residues.

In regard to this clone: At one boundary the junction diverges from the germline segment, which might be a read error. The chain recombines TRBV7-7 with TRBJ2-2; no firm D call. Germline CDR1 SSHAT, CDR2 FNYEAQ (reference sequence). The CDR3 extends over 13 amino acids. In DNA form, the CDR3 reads TGTGCTAGCAGCTTTCGAGGCGGAGGGGAGCTGTTTTTT. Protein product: CASSFRGGGELFF.

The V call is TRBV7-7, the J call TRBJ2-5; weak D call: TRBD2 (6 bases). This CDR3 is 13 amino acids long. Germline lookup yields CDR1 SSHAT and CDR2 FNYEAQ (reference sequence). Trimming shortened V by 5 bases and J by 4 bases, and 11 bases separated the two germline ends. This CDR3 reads CASSTQGGETQYF. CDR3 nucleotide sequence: TGTGCCAGCAGCACGCAGGGAGGAGAGACCCAGTACTTC.

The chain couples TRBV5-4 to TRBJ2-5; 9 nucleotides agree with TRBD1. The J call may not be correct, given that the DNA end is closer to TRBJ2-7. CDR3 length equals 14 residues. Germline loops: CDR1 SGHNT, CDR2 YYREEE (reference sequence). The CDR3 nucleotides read TGTGCCAGCAGCTTAGTACAGGGGGCGGACGAGCAGTACTTC. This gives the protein CASSLVQGADEQYF.

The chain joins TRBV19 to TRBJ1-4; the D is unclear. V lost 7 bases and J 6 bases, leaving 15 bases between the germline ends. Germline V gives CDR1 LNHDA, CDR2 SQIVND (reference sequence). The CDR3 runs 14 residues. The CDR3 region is CASTTLSPDEKLFF. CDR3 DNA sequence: TGTGCCAGTACCACACTAAGCCCTGATGAAAAACTGTTTTTT.

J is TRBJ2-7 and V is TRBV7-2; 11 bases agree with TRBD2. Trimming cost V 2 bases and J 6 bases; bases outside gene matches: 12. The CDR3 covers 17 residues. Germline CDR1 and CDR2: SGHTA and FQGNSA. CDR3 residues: CASSLTTSGNLRGEQYF. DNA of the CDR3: TGTGCCAGCAGCTTAACGACTAGCGGGAACCTCCGGGGCGAGCAGTACTTC.

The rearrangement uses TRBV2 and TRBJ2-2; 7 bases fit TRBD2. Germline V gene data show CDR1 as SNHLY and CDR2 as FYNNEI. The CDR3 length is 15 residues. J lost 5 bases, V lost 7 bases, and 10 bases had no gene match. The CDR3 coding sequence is TGTGCCAGCAACCCCAACGCGGGAGCAACCGGGGAGCTGTTTTTT. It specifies CASNPNAGATGELFF.

CDR3 in DNA: TGTGCCAGCAGAGGGACAGCCCAAGAGACCCAGTACTTC. It encodes CASRGTAQETQYF. This chain connects TRBV6-5 to TRBJ2-5; TRBD1 matches 7 bases. Germline CDR1 is MNHEY and CDR2 is SVGAGI. The CDR3 is 13 residues long. V was clipped by 6 bases and J by 1 base; unmatched bases: 2.

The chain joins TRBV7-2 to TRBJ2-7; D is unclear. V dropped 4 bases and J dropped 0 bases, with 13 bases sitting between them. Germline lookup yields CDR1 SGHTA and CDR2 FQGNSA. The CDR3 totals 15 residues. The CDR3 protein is CASSSTNYPSYEQYF. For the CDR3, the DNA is TGTGCCAGCAGCTCAACAAATTACCCCTCCTACGAGCAGTACTTC.

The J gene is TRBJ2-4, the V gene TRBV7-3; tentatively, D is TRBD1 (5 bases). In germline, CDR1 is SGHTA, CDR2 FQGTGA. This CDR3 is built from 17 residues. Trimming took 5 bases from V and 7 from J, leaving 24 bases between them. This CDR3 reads CASSPFRPGQKGNIQYF. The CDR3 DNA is TGTGCCAGCAGCCCCTTCCGACCCGGGCAGAAGGGGAACATTCAGTACTTC. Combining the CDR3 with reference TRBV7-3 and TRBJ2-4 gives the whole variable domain GAGVSQTPSNKVTEKGKYVELRCDPISGHTALYWYRQSLGQGPEFLIYFQGTGAADDSGLPNDRFFAVRPEGSVSTLKIQRTERGDSAVYLCASSPFRPGQKGNIQYFGAGTRLSVL.

CDR3 DNA: TGTGCCAGCAGCCAAGATAACTTCAGGACAGGGAACTATGGCTACACCTTC. It codes for CASSQDNFRTGNYGYTF. V usage is TRBV4-2 and J usage is TRBJ1-2, with 8 positions matching TRBD1. Unmatched junction bases numbered 8, after V lost 0 bases and J lost 2 bases. CDR3 length equals 17 residues. CDR1 is LGHNA and CDR2 is YNFKEQ in the germline V gene.

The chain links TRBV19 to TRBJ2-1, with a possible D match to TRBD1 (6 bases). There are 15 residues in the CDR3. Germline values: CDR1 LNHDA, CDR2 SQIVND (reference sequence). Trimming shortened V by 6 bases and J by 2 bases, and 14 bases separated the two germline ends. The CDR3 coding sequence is TGTGCCAGTAGAAAGGGGGAGAGCCCCTACAATGAGCAGTTCTTC. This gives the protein CASRKGESPYNEQFF.